The rows below give T cell receptor beta chains drawn from one sample of a study of a mutant IDH1 vaccine in newly diagnosed glioma. Libraries were prepared by immunoSEQ multiplex PCR; TCRdb keeps only in-frame clonotypes and omits some of them. This table holds some 87,000 clones, about four fifths found once. Sequenced material: PBMCs, taken from a glioma patient treated with radiotherapy, temozolomide or both. These receptor sequences come from a middle-aged man with glioma. The CDR3 runs from the conserved cysteine through the conserved F or W. Size tells how often a clone was seen (once, few, many) or the class of an expanded clone, and some rows leave it out.

v_call clone_size cdr3_aa
TRBV5-1 once CASRTSGVYEQYF
TRBV30 NA CAWTKGGGTEAFF
TRBV6-5 NA CASSLLAPSTDTQYF
TRBV7-8 NA CASSLARPSGEETQYF
TRBV27 NA CASSFGRSSTDTQYF
TRBV7-9 NA CASSLGRGQGTDTQYF
TRBV19 NA CASSIAGIHEKLFF
TRBV29-1 few CSVEDEDRRAYNEQFF
TRBV25-1 NA CASSELGQGREKLFF
TRBV6-5 once CASRRKLNTEAFF
TRBV5-1 NA CASSLVLASDTQYF
TRBV5-4 NA CASSPGTSGGARETQYF
TRBV10-3 NA CAISAQIDLRGGAFF
TRBV30 NA CAWINLPPGNTIYF
TRBV7-2 NA CASSLVSGGSYNEQFF
TRBV14 NA CASSRRSGSDTGELFF
TRBV2 NA CASIRTGPISGNTIYF
TRBV18 NA CASSPQGSNYGYTF
TRBV5-1 NA CASSGRHQGGELFF
TRBV4-1 NA CASSQDPPFSGGLAKNIQYF
TRBV28 once CASSLKRPLFHEQYF
TRBV6-5 NA CASSYSLGGNEKLFF
TRBV7-6 NA CASSLSGSGGAVETQYF
TRBV4-2 NA CASSQGKGGSDNEQFF
TRBV30 few CAWSDAGGYTF
TRBV29-1 NA CSVDRGYGYTF
TRBV14 NA CASSRLAGLLGDTGELFF
TRBV6-5 NA CASRLAPATGELFF
TRBV7-9 NA CASSALQGEAFF
TRBV2 once CASKTGQGNTGELFF
TRBV6-5 NA CASSNLGTHSPLHF
TRBV7-3 NA CASSLAGGNTGELFF
TRBV7-8 NA CASSRGAGPTEQYF
TRBV15 NA CATSRAVGDRGSSYEQYF
TRBV6-5 once CASSYDGGSGQPQHF